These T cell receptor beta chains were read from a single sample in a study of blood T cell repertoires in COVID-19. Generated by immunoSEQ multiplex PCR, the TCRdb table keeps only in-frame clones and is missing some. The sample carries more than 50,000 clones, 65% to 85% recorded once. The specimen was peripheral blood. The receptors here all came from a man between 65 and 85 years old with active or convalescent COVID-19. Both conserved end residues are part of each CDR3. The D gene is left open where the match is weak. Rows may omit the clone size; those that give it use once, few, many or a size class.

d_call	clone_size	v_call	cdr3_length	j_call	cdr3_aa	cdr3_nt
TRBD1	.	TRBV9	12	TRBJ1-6	CASSAQGAPLHF	TGTGCCAGCAGCGCACAGGGGGCTCCCCTCCACTTT
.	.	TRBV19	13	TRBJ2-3	CASSARREDTQYF	TGTGCCAGTAGTGCCCGCAGGGAAGATACGCAGTATTTT
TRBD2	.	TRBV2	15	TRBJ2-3	CASRELAGNTDTQYF	TGTGCCAGCAGAGAACTAGCGGGAAACACAGATACGCAGTATTTT
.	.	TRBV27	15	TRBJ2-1	CASRRTRSGYNEQFF	TGTGCCAGCAGGAGGACGAGGAGCGGTTACAATGAGCAGTTCTTC
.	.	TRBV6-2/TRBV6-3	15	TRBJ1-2	CASSYPFSGDYGYTF	TGTGCCAGCAGTTACCCTTTCTCGGGAGACTATGGCTACACCTTC
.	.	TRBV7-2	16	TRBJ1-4	CASSPSWGRANEKLFF	TGTGCCAGCAGCCCTTCTTGGGGGCGGGCTAATGAAAAACTGTTTTTT
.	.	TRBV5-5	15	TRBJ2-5	CASSLVHRAQETQYF	TGTGCCAGCAGCTTGGTACACAGGGCTCAAGAGACCCAGTACTTC
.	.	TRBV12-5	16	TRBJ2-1	CASGLETTYLDNEQFF	TGTGCTAGTGGTTTGGAGACGACATATCTGGACAATGAGCAGTTCTTC
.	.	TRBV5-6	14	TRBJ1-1	CASSHRGMNTAAFF	TGTGCCAGCAGCCACCGAGGGATGAACACTGCAGCTTTCTTT
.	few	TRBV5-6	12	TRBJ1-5	CASSYYNQPQHF	TGTGCCAGCAGCTATTATAATCAGCCCCAGCATTTT
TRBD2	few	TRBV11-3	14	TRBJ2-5	CASSSREIQETQYF	TGTGCCAGCAGCTCGCGGGAGATCCAAGAGACCCAGTACTTC
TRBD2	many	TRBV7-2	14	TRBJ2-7	CASSLRAGNGEQYF	TGTGCCAGCAGCTTAAGAGCGGGAAATGGCGAGCAGTACTTC
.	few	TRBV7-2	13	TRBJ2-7	CASSQLRGYEQYF	TGTGCCAGCAGCCAACTGCGGGGCTACGAGCAGTACTTC
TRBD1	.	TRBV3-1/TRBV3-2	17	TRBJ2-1	CASSQLTGTGSYNEQFF	TGTGCCAGCAGCCAGTTAACCGGGACAGGTTCCTACAATGAGCAGTTCTTC
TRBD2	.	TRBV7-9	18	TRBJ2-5	CASSPGWSGVSREETQYF	TGTGCCAGCAGCCCCGGGTGGAGCGGGGTGTCACGAGAGGAGACCCAGTACTTC
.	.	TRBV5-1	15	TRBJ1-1	CASSLFGGRNTEAFF	TGCGCCAGCAGCTTATTCGGGGGGAGAAACACTGAAGCTTTCTTT
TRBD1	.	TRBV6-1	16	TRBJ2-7	CASSDLGQARAYEQYF	TGTGCCAGCAGTGACCTGGGACAGGCCAGAGCCTACGAGCAGTACTTC
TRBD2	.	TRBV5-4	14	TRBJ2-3	CASSRGGATDTQYF	TGTGCCAGCAGCCGCGGGGGGGCCACAGATACGCAGTATTTT
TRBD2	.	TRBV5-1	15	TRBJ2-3	CASSLSSGSTDTQYF	TGCGCCAGCAGCTTGAGTAGCGGGAGCACAGATACGCAGTATTTT
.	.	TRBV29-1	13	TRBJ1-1	CSAEPGGNTEAFF	TGCAGCGCCGAGCCTGGGGGCAACACTGAAGCTTTCTTT
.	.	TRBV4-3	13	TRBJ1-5	CASSQDHRQPQHF	TGCGCCAGCAGCCAAGATCACAGGCAGCCCCAGCATTTT
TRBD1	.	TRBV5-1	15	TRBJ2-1	CASSISRDRVNEQFF	TGCGCCAGCAGCATATCCCGGGACAGGGTGAATGAGCAGTTCTTC
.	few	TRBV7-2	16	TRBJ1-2	CASSSVASDSNYGYTF	TGTGCCAGCAGCTCCGTGGCAAGCGACTCTAACTATGGCTACACCTTC
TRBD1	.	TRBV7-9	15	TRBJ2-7	CASSLAAGGRWEQYF	TGTGCCAGCAGCTTAGCAGCAGGGGGCCGTTGGGAGCAGTACTTC
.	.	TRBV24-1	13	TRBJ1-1	CATSGGSQSRAFF	TGTGCCACAAGCGGCGGGTCCCAAAGCCGAGCTTTCTTT
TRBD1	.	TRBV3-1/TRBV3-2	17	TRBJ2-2	CASSPRDRGLNTGELFF	TGTGCCAGCAGCCCCCGGGACAGGGGGCTAAACACCGGGGAGCTGTTTTTT
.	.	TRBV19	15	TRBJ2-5	CASSIGTATKETQYF	TGTGCCAGTAGTATAGGGACAGCAACTAAAGAGACCCAGTACTTC
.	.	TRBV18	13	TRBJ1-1	CASSPQGVRVAFF	TGTGCCAGCTCACCCCAAGGGGTTAGGGTAGCTTTCTTT
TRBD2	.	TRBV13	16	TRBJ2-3	CASGTASGDLTDTQYF	TGTGCCAGCGGGACGGCTAGCGGGGATCTCACAGATACGCAGTATTTT
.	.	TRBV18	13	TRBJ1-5	CASSRLSNQPQHF	TGTGCCAGCTCCAGGCTTAGCAATCAGCCCCAGCATTTT
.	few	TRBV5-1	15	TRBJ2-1	CASSLGQGIIHEQFF	TGCGCCAGCAGCTTGGGTCAGGGGATAATCCATGAGCAGTTCTTC
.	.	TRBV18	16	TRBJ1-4	CASSGRMTGSNEKLFF	TGTGCCAGCTCAGGACGAATGACAGGATCTAATGAAAAACTGTTTTTT
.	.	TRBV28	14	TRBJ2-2	CASSWQPRTGELFF	TGTGCCAGCAGTTGGCAACCACGCACCGGGGAGCTGTTTTTT
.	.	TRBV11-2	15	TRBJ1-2	CASSLSGGAGYGYTF	TGTGCCAGCAGCTTAAGTGGAGGGGCGGGCTATGGCTACACCTTC
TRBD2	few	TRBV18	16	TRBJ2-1	CASSPDGRADYNEQFF	TGTGCCAGCTCACCGGATGGGAGGGCAGATTACAATGAGCAGTTCTTC
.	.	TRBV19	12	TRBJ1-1	CASSMVAGGAFF	TGTGCCAGTAGTATGGTTGCGGGAGGAGCTTTCTTT
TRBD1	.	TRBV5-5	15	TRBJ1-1	CASSPSGTVYTEAFF	TGTGCCAGCAGCCCATCGGGGACAGTATACACTGAAGCTTTCTTT
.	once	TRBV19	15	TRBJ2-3	CASTPIGGSTDTQYF	TGTGCCAGTACCCCTATAGGGGGTAGCACAGATACGCAGTATTTT
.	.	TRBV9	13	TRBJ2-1	CASSVRLGGEQFF	TGTGCCAGCAGCGTAAGGCTCGGGGGTGAGCAGTTCTTC
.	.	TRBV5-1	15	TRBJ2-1	CASSLFQGSYNEQFF	TGCGCCAGCAGCTTGTTTCAGGGCTCCTACAATGAGCAGTTCTTC
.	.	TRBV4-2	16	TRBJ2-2	CASSQDGGGNTGELFF	TGTGCCAGCAGCCAAGATGGGGGAGGGAACACCGGGGAGCTGTTTTTT
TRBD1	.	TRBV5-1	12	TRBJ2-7	CASSPDRVGQYF	TGCGCCAGCAGCCCCGACAGGGTCGGGCAGTACTTC
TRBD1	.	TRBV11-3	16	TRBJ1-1	CASSLGRTGVNTEAFF	TGTGCCAGCAGCTTAGGCCGGACAGGAGTCAACACTGAAGCTTTCTTT
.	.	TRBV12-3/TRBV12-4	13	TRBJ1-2	CASSLGSNYGYTF	TGTGCCAGCAGTTTAGGAAGCAACTATGGCTACACCTTC
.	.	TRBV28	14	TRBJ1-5	CASLTGREVQPQHF	TGTGCCAGCCTCACGGGCAGGGAAGTTCAGCCCCAGCATTTT
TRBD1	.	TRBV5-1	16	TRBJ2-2	CASSPVRTGNTGELFF	TGCGCCAGCAGCCCGGTCCGGACAGGGAACACCGGGGAGCTGTTTTTT
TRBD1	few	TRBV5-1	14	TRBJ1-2	CASSSGDRLYGYTF	TGCGCCAGCAGCTCGGGGGACAGGCTATATGGCTACACCTTC
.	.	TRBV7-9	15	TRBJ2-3	CASSFRTTGTYTQYF	TGTGCCAGCAGCTTCAGGACTACAGGCACATATACGCAGTATTTT
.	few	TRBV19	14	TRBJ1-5	CASSILSGNQPQHF	TGTGCCAGTAGTATATTATCGGGCAATCAGCCCCAGCATTTT
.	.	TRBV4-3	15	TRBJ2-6	CASSRTQGGANVLTF	TGCGCCAGCAGCCGTACACAGGGTGGGGCCAACGTCCTGACTTTC
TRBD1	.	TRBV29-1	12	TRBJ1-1	CSGNRGDTEAFF	TGCAGCGGAAACAGGGGGGACACTGAAGCTTTCTTT
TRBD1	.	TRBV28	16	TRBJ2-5	CASSPQGQIAQETQYF	TGTGCCAGCAGTCCCCAGGGACAGATCGCCCAAGAGACCCAGTACTTC
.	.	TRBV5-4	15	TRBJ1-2	CASSQGTSGRYGYTF	TGTGCCAGCAGCCAAGGGACAAGCGGACGGTATGGCTACACCTTC
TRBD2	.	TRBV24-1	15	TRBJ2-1	CATKGTSGSIYEQFF	TGTGCCACCAAAGGTACTAGCGGGAGTATCTATGAGCAGTTCTTC
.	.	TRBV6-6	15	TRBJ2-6	CASSNLGSGANVLTF	TGTGCCAGCAGTAATCTCGGGTCTGGGGCCAACGTCCTGACTTTC
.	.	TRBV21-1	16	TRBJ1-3	CASSKPPDRTGNTIYF	TGTGCCAGCAGCAAACCCCCGGACAGAACTGGAAACACCATATATTTT
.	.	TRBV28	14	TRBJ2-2	CASSFGLNTGELFF	TGTGCCAGCAGTTTTGGCCTCAACACCGGGGAGCTGTTTTTT